This T cell receptor (beta chain) was recovered during a study of identifying expanded T cells in peripheral blood. Study observations and caveats: Over approximately two and four weeks, about 15 and 19 clones changed, versus roughly 1.1 between replicates. Across healthy donors, higher total template counts meant significantly greater approximately 2-week count variance.

With regard to this clone: Its target is not known.

Libraries were prepared by immunoSEQ multiplex PCR; TCRdb keeps only in-frame clonotypes and omits some of them. The sample holds roughly 120,000 clones, around 89% seen once. Healthy donors had no documented immune events, such as infections, while sampled. The material sequenced was blood. This TCR derives from a person between 18 and 69 years old in good health.

In DNA, the CDR3 is TGTGCCAGCAGCTCAAGGACTAGTGCAGATACGCAGTATTTT. It yields the protein CASSSRTSADTQYF. The gene calls are TRBV7-2 and TRBJ2-3, with 7 bases identical to TRBD2. The CDR3 covers 14 residues. V lost 4 bases, J lost 4 bases, and 5 bases stayed unmatched. Per germline, CDR1 SGHTA and CDR2 FQGNSA.